The following is a T cell receptor beta chain sequence with its context. The V end lost 4 bases, the J end lost 5 bases, and 21 bases lay between the germline ends. The length of the CDR3 is 16 residues. The germline V gene has CDR1 SGHTS and CDR2 YDEGEE. TCRdb's copy holds only in-frame clones and misses some; the assay was immunoSEQ multiplex PCR. The sample holds about 220,000 clones, 88% seen once. The sample belongs to a study of blood T cell repertoires in COVID-19. Study overall: Sample material is recorded as cDNA or gDNA derived from T cells, B-cell-depleted T cells, or PBMCs.

Sequenced: PBMCs or T cells enriched from blood (not recorded which). The chain has TRBV5-8 and TRBJ1-1; D remains ambiguous. The clonotype originates from a woman between 50 and 59 years old with acute COVID-19. The CDR3 loop reads CASSLTGSPGGTEAFF. Written as DNA, the CDR3 is TGTGCCAGCAGCCTTACCGGGTCCCCGGGTGGGACTGAAGCTTTCTTT.